The 9 T cell receptor beta chains presented below share a single source sample, sequenced in a study of T-cell reconstitution after alpha-beta-depleted transplantation in children. A library of TCRbeta sequences, prepared with unique molecular identifiers, was generated. Via MiXCR, TCRdb re-called the PCR reads, giving one row per CDR3 protein. In the table there are some 840,000 distinct CDR3 sequences, 15% to 20% of which are singletons. Sequencing was performed on PBMCs, mostly from graft donor cells, taken 360 days after TCRalphabeta/CD19-depleted stem cell transplant. The receptor set was obtained from a male patient under 18 who had a stem cell transplant for acute lymphoblastic leukemia, so the T cells may come from the graft donor.

The chain carries TRBV25-1 and TRBJ2-7; D gene ambiguous. The CDR3 is 15 residues long. In germline, CDR1 is MGHDK, CDR2 SYGVNS. V lost 4 bases and J 0 bases, leaving 13 bases between the germline ends. The CDR3 reads CASSGADMTSYEQYF. The CDR3 region has the DNA TGTGCCAGCAGTGGGGCTGACATGACCTCCTACGAGCAGTACTTC.

This chain uses TRBV7-9 with TRBJ2-7, with D perhaps matching TRBD1 (7 bases). CDR1 and CDR2 from the germline V gene are SEHNR and FQNEAQ (reference sequence). The CDR3 has 16 amino acids. V was cut by 5 bases and J by 1 base, with 18 bases left in between. CDR3 sequence (DNA): TGTGCCAGCAGCCCGCAGGGCGGGACAGCTTCCTACGAGCAGTACTTC. Protein: CASSPQGGTASYEQYF.

V and J are TRBV19 and TRBJ1-2, with D maybe TRBD1 (6 bases). There are 14 residues in the CDR3. V dropped 6 bases and J dropped 5 bases, with 16 bases sitting between them. Germline-derived CDR1 and CDR2 are LNHDA and SQIVND (reference sequence). The chain's CDR3 is CASRPSGALYGYTF. In DNA, the CDR3 is TGTGCCAGTAGGCCCTCAGGGGCCCTATATGGCTACACCTTC.

This clonotype was observed many times. The chain is built from TRBV15 and TRBJ2-3, with D hard to call. CDR1 and CDR2 from the germline V gene are LNHNV and YYDKDF (reference sequence). This CDR3 is 14 amino acids long. Trimming removed 0 bases at V and 2 bases at J, with 6 bases between. The CDR3, as DNA: TGTGCCACCAGCAGAGATGGCTACACAGATACGCAGTATTTT. The encoded protein is CATSRDGYTDTQYF.

This rearrangement joins TRBV11-3 to TRBJ1-1; weak D call: TRBD1 (6 bases). The CDR3 totals 21 residues. The ends were cut back, 3 bases at V and 0 bases at J, with 29 bases in the middle. CDR1 SGHNT and CDR2 YENEEA come from the germline V gene. The DNA of the CDR3 is TGTGCCAGCAGCTTCCCGGGGCGGGGGGCGAGGTTTATCGGGCTGAACACTGAAGCTTTCTTT. This gives the protein CASSFPGRGARFIGLNTEAFF.

The V and J genes are TRBV11-3 and TRBJ2-1, with TRBD2 matching 9 bases. CDR1 and CDR2 from the germline V gene are SGHNT and YENEEA. The CDR3 has 14 residues. Germline trimming cut 5 bases from V and 7 bases from J; bases unmatched to any gene: 6. CDR3 region: CASSAGLAFNEQFF. DNA for the CDR3: TGTGCCAGCAGCGCGGGACTAGCTTTTAATGAGCAGTTCTTC.

V and J are TRBV19 and TRBJ2-3; possible D gene TRBD2, 5 bases. Germline lookup yields CDR1 LNHDA and CDR2 SQIVND (reference sequence). The CDR3 loop spans 16 amino acids. The V end was cut by 3 bases, the J end by 0 bases, with 13 bases between. This CDR3 reads CASSMLGAPSTDTQYF. The DNA for the CDR3 is TGTGCCAGTAGTATGTTGGGAGCCCCTAGCACAGATACGCAGTATTTT.

Notes on this clonotype: At one boundary the junction diverges from the germline segment, which might be a read error. This chain uses TRBV4-1 with TRBJ2-6; 9 bases line up with TRBD2. The CDR3 runs 20 residues. The germline V gene encodes CDR1 MGHRA and CDR2 YSYEKL. The DNA of the CDR3 is TGCGCCAGCACCCAAGGACCCGTAGCGGGAGTAGTAGCTGGGGCCAACGTCCTGACTTTC. This encodes CASTQGPVAGVVAGANVLTF.

This clonotype was seen a few times. This chain uses TRBV12-3 or TRBV12-4 with TRBJ2-7, with D possibly being TRBD1 or TRBD2 (5 bases each). This CDR3 comprises 16 residues. V was clipped by 0 bases and J by 1 base, with 13 bases between them. CDR3 loop: CASSLAPGRTSYEQYF. In nucleotides, the CDR3 is TGTGCCAGCAGTTTAGCTCCGGGACGAACGTCCTACGAGCAGTACTTC.